The 17 T cell receptor beta chains in this list originate from one sample, sequenced in a study of OX40 agonist ivuxolimab in advanced cancers. Sequenced by immunoSEQ multiplex PCR; TCRdb stores in-frame clones only, minus some. The sample gives tens of thousands of clones, about 80% of which show up once; just under 7% is in the top ten. The material was CD4+ or CD8+ T cells sorted from blood, obtained in a trial of the OX40 agonist ivuxolimab. The receptors originated from an adult with an advanced solid tumor such as melanoma, head and neck, liver or kidney cancer.

The V call is TRBV7-3, the J call TRBJ2-7; tentative D call: TRBD2 (6 bases). This CDR3 spans 14 amino acids. The germline V and J ends were trimmed by 1 base and 1 base, with 8 bases remaining between them. The germline gives CDR1 SGHTA, CDR2 FQGTGA. The CDR3 here is CASSLSSGSYEQYF. In nucleotides, the CDR3 is TGTGCCAGCAGCTTAAGTAGCGGATCCTACGAGCAGTACTTC. Full variable domain (remainder filled in from reference TRBV7-3 and TRBJ2-7): GAGVSQTPSNKVTEKGKYVELRCDPISGHTALYWYRQSLGQGPEFLIYFQGTGAADDSGLPNDRFFAVRPEGSVSTLKIQRTERGDSAVYLCASSLSSGSYEQYFGPGTRLTVT.

This chain links TRBV5-1 with TRBJ1-2; D is perhaps TRBD1 (5 bases). This CDR3 is 13 amino acids long. Germline V gene data show CDR1 as SGHRS and CDR2 as YFSETQ. V shed 4 bases and J shed 6 bases, with 13 bases lying between them. CDR3 in DNA: TGCGCCAGCAGCCCCCGGACGGGGGATGGCTACACCTTC. The encoded protein is CASSPRTGDGYTF.

The chain employs TRBV6-5 and TRBJ1-2; no definite D call. The CDR3 is 11 amino acids. V lost 5 bases and J 12 bases, leaving 13 bases between the germline ends. Germline CDR1 is MNHEY and CDR2 is SVGAGI. The DNA of the CDR3 is TGTGCCAGCAGTAACACGGTACGGGACACCTTC. Its translation: CASSNTVRDTF.

The chain is built from TRBV11-2 and TRBJ1-2; D uncertain. V lost 3 bases and J 6 bases, leaving 11 bases between the germline ends. The CDR3 covers 13 residues. The germline CDR1 and CDR2 sequences are SGHAT and FQNNGV. The CDR3 loop reads CASSFYQADGYTF. The CDR3 bases are TGTGCCAGCAGCTTTTACCAGGCCGATGGCTACACCTTC.

This clone was recorded once. The chain is built from TRBV9 and TRBJ2-1, with 10 bases aligning to TRBD2. The junction had 11 bases not matched to a gene; V was cut back by 4 bases and J by 7 bases. This CDR3 is built from 16 residues. The germline CDR1 and CDR2 sequences are SGDLS and YYNGEE. CDR3 DNA sequence: TGTGCCAGCAGCAAGAAAAGCGGGGGGGCTTTAAATGAGCAGTTCTTC. Translation: CASSKKSGGALNEQFF. The whole variable domain, remainder taken from reference TRBV9 and TRBJ2-1, is DSGVTQTPKHLITATGQRVTLRCSPRSGDLSVYWYQQSLDQGLQFLIQYYNGEERAKGNILERFSAQQFPDLHSELNLSSLELGDSALYFCASSKKSGGALNEQFFGPGTRLTVL.

This clone appeared a single time. V gene TRBV27 combines with J gene TRBJ1-5; D is unclear. From germline, CDR1 is MNHEY and CDR2 SMNVEV (reference sequence). The CDR3 length is 15 residues. The V and J ends lost 0 bases and 6 bases respectively, with 12 bases between them. CDR3 in amino acids: CASSLSRAPSQPQHF. The CDR3, as DNA: TGTGCCAGCAGTTTATCCCGCGCTCCCTCTCAGCCCCAGCATTTT.

This clone appeared a few times. DNA for the CDR3: TGTGCCAGCAGCTTAACTAGAGGATCGGCTGGTGAGCAGTTCTTC. Its translation is CASSLTRGSAGEQFF. This rearrangement joins TRBV7-9 to TRBJ2-1; D is possibly TRBD2 (5 bases). The germline CDR1 and CDR2 sequences are SEHNR and FQNEAQ (reference sequence). V lost 2 bases, J lost 9 bases, and 17 bases lay in between. This CDR3 comprises 15 residues.

This sequence joins TRBV19 and TRBJ2-3; 9 bases line up with TRBD1. Germline V gene data show CDR1 as LNHDA and CDR2 as SQIVND (reference sequence). J was trimmed by 2 bases and V by 5 bases; bases with no gene match: 8. The CDR3 is 16 amino acids. CDR3 residues: CASSPGWDRDTDTQYF. The CDR3, as DNA: TGTGCCAGTAGTCCGGGTTGGGACAGGGACACAGATACGCAGTATTTT.

The chain couples TRBV29-1 to TRBJ2-7; possibly TRBD2 for D (6 bases). CDR1 and CDR2 from the germline V gene are SQVTM and ANQGSEA. This CDR3 comprises 12 residues. V was shortened by 7 bases and J by 7 bases, with 17 bases between the two germline ends. CDR3 amino acids: CSANRGGEEQYF. CDR3 sequence (DNA): TGCAGCGCCAATCGAGGCGGGGAGGAGCAGTACTTC.

V is TRBV29-1 and J is TRBJ2-1; the match to TRBD2 covers 10 bases. V shed 7 bases and J 2 bases; nucleotides not matched to a gene: 2. This CDR3 has 13 amino acids. Germline CDR1 SQVTM, CDR2 ANQGSEA. In DNA, the CDR3 is TGCAGCGCTAGCGGGGGAGCCTACAATGAGCAGTTCTTC. Its protein is CSASGGAYNEQFF.

This CDR3 reads CASSPGNAAEAFF. CDR3 coding DNA: TGTGCCAGCTCACCGGGAAACGCGGCTGAAGCTTTCTTT. This chain uses TRBV18 with TRBJ1-1; D gene unclear. The V end was cut by 3 bases, the J end by 6 bases, with 11 bases between. Germline V gene sequence: CDR1 KGHSH, CDR2 LQKENI. The length of the CDR3 is 13 residues.

V is TRBV6-5 and J is TRBJ2-5, with D tentatively TRBD1 or TRBD2 (6 bases each). The V and J ends lost 6 bases and 11 bases respectively, with 22 bases between them. Germline lookup yields CDR1 MNHEY and CDR2 SVGAGI. The CDR3 consists of 14 residues. The CDR3 nucleotides are TGTGCCAGCAGCCCCCCCACGGGGGCGCGTGAGCAGTACTTC. It specifies CASSPPTGAREQYF.

The V and J genes are TRBV5-1 and TRBJ2-4, with 10 bases fitting TRBD1. With V trimmed by 4 bases and J by 7 bases, 8 bases remained unmatched. The CDR3 extends over 15 amino acids. From germline, CDR1 is SGHRS and CDR2 YFSETQ. The chain's CDR3 is CASSSLSGQGNIQYF. The CDR3 coding sequence is TGCGCCAGCAGCAGTCTTTCGGGACAGGGGAACATTCAGTACTTC.

The chain joins TRBV5-1 to TRBJ1-1; 7 bases are shared with TRBD1. Trimming at V came to 6 bases and at J to 3 bases, leaving 5 bases not matched to a gene. Germline CDR1 and CDR2: SGHRS and YFSETQ. This CDR3 comprises 13 residues. CDR3 in DNA: TGCGCCAGCACCCTGACAGGGTACACTGAAGCTTTCTTT. This encodes CASTLTGYTEAFF.

This chain joins TRBV7-8 and TRBJ2-1; 8 bases agree with TRBD1. This CDR3 has 16 amino acids. After removal of 6 bases from V and 4 bases from J, the junction contained 11 bases not matched to a gene. The germline V gene has CDR1 SGHVS and CDR2 FQNEAQ. CDR3 in DNA: TGTGCCAGCAGACGGTCAACAGGGGGAAAATACAATGAGCAGTTCTTC. As protein: CASRRSTGGKYNEQFF. The full variable domain, with the rest looked up from reference TRBV7-8 and TRBJ2-1, is GAGVSQSPRYKVAKRGQDVALRCDPISGHVSLFWYQQALGQGPEFLTYFQNEAQLDKSGLPSDRFFAERPEGSVSTLKIQRTQQEDSAVYLCASRRSTGGKYNEQFFGPGTRLTVL.

This clone is classed as medium-sized (0.01 to 0.1%). V is TRBV19 and J is TRBJ2-7, with 11 positions matching TRBD1. This CDR3 is built from 15 residues. Unmatched junction bases numbered 3, after V lost 3 bases and J lost 2 bases. The V gene's germline CDR1 is LNHDA and CDR2 SQIVND (reference sequence). CDR3 DNA sequence: TGTGCCAGTAGTATCGCGGGACAGGGGGCCTACGAGCAGTACTTC. Its protein is CASSIAGQGAYEQYF.

The V call is TRBV19, the J call TRBJ1-6, with D perhaps TRBD1 (5 bases). Between the trimmed V and J ends, which lost 5 bases and 0 bases, there was a span of 8 bases. The CDR3 has 15 residues. Germline CDR1 LNHDA, CDR2 SQIVND (reference sequence). CDR3 sequence: CASSGAGSYNSPLHF. CDR3 nucleotides: TGTGCCAGTAGTGGGGCCGGCTCCTATAATTCACCCCTCCACTTT.